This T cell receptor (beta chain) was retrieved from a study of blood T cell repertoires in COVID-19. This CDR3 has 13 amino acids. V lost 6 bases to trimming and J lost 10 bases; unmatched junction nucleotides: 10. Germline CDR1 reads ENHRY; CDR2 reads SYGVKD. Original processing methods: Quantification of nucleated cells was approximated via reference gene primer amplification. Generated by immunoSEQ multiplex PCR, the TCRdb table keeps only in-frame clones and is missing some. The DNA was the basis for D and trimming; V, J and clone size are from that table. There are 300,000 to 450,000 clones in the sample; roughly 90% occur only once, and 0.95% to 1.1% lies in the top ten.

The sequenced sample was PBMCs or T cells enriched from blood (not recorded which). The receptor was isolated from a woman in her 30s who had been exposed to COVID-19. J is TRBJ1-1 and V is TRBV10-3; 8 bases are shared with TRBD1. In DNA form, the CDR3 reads TGTGCCATCAGGAATGGACAGGGTGCAGTAGCTTTCTTT. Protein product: CAIRNGQGAVAFF.